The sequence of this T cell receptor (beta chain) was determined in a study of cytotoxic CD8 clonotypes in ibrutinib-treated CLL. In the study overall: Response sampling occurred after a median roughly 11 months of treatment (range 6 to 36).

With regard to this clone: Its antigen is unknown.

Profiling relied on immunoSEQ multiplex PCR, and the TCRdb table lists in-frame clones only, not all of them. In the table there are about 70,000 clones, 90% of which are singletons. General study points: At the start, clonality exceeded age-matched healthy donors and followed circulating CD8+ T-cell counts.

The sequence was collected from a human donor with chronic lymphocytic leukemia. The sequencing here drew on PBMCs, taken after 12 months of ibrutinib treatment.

The DNA of the CDR3 is TGTGCCAGCAGTGAGACTTCGGGAGGCGGGCGAACTTATCAGTGGGTCACAGATACGCAGTATTTT. Translation gives CASSETSGGGRTYQWVTDTQYF. The chain uses TRBV2 and TRBJ2-3; 7 positions match TRBD2. Germline values: CDR1 SNHLY, CDR2 FYNNEI. V was clipped by 3 bases and J by 2 bases; unmatched bases: 26. This CDR3 is 22 amino acids long.